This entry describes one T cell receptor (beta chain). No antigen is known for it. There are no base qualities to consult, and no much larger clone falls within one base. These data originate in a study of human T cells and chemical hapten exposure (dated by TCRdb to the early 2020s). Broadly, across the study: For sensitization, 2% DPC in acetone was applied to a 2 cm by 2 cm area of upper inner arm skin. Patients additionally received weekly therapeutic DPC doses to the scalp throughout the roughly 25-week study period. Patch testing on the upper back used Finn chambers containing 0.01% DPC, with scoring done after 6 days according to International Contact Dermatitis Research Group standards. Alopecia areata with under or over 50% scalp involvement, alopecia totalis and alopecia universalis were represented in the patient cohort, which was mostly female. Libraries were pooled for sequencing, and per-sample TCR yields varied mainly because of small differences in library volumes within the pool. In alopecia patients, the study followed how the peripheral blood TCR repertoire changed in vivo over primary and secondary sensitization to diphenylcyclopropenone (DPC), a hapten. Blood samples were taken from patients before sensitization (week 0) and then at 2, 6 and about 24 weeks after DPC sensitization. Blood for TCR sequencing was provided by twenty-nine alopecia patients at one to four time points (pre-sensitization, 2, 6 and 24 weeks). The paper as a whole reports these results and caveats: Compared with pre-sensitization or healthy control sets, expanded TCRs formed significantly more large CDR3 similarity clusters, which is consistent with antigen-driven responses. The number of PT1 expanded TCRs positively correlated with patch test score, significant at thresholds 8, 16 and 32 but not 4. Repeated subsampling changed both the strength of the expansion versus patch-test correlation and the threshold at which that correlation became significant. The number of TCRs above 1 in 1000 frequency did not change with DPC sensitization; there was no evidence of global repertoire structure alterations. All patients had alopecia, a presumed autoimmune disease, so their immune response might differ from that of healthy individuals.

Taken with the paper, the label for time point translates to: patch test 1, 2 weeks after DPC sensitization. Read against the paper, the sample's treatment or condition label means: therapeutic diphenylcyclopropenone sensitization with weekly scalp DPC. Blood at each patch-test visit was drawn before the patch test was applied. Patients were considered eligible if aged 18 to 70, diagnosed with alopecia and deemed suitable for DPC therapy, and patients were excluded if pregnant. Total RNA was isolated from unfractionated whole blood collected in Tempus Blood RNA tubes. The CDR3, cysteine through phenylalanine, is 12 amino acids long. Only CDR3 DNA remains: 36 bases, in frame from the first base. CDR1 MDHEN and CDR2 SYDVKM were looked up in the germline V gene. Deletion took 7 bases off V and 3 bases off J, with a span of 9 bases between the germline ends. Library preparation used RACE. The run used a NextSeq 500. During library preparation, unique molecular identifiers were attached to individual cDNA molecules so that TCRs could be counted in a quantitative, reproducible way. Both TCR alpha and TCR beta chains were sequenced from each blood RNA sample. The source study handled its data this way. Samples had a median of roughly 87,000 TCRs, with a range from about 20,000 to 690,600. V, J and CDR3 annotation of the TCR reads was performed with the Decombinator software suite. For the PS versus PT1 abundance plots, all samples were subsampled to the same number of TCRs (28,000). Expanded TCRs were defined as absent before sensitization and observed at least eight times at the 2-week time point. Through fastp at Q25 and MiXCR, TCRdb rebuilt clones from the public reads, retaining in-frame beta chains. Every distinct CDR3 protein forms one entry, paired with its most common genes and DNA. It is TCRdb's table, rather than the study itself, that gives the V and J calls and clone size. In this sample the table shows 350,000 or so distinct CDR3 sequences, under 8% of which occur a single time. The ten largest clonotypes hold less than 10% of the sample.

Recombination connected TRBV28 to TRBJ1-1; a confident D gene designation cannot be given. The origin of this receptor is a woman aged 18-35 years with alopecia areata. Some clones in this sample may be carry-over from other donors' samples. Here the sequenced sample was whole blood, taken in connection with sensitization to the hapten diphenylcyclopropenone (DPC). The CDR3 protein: CASNKLDTEAFF. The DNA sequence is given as TGTGCCAGCAATAAGCTGGACACTGAAGCTTTCTTT. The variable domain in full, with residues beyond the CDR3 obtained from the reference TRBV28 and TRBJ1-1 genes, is DVKVTQSSRYLVKRTGEKVFLECVQDMDHENMFWYRQDPGLGLRLIYFSYDVKMKEKGDIPEGYSVSREKKERFSLILESASTNQTSMYLCASNKLDTEAFFGQGTRLTVV.